One sample yielded the 21 T cell receptor beta chains listed below, sequenced in a study of cytomegalovirus exposure and HLA in healthy donors. PCR was performed using 60 Vbeta and 13 Jbeta primers. Assay used: immunoSEQ multiplex PCR; TCRdb lists only in-frame clones, some missing. The sample lists around 40,000 clones, 60% to 80% occurring once. The sample comprised PBMCs. All receptors come from a man younger than 40 in good health and CMV-seronegative.

This clone was observed a handful of times. The V call is TRBV4-1, the J call TRBJ2-1; 8 nucleotides align to TRBD1. This CDR3 region has 17 residues. From germline, CDR1 is MGHRA and CDR2 YSYEKL. V was clipped by 1 base and J by 4 bases; unmatched bases: 9. CDR3: CASSQAWTGTSYNEQFF. CDR3 nucleotides: TGCGCCAGCAGCCAAGCCTGGACAGGGACGTCATACAATGAGCAGTTCTTC.

V and J are TRBV29-1 and TRBJ1-1; 7 nucleotides align to TRBD1. This CDR3 comprises 15 residues. Germline loops: CDR1 SQVTM, CDR2 ANQGSEA. V gave up 2 bases and J gave up 0 bases; unmatched junction bases: 6. The CDR3 loop is CSVEKRTGMNTEAFF. CDR3 sequence (DNA): TGCAGCGTTGAAAAGAGGACAGGAATGAACACTGAAGCTTTCTTT.

The chain links TRBV29-1 to TRBJ1-1; a possible D gene is TRBD1 (5 bases). The germline V gene has CDR1 SQVTM and CDR2 ANQGSEA. The CDR3 consists of 14 residues. V lost 3 bases to trimming and J lost 1 base, with 12 bases between them. CDR3 in amino acids: CSVDSMTENTEAFF. CDR3 bases: TGCAGCGTTGACTCGATGACAGAGAACACTGAAGCTTTCTTT.

As DNA, the CDR3 is TGTGCCTGGAGTCGGAGCTACGAGCAGTACTTC. It codes for CAWSRSYEQYF. The V gene is TRBV30, the J gene TRBJ2-7; no clear D. V was clipped by 2 bases and J by 3 bases, with 5 bases between them. The germline CDR1 and CDR2 sequences are GTSNPN and SVGIG (reference sequence). This CDR3 has 11 amino acids.

The genes are TRBV7-2 and TRBJ2-1; TRBD2 agrees at 8 bases. This CDR3 has 15 amino acids. The germline V gene has CDR1 SGHTA and CDR2 FQGNSA. Trimming took 5 bases from V and 3 from J; bases not matched to a gene: 6. The CDR3 DNA sequence: TGTGCCAGCAGCGGGACTAGAAATCTCTACAATGAGCAGTTCTTC. Protein: CASSGTRNLYNEQFF.

The chain combines TRBV7-7 with TRBJ2-7; perhaps TRBD2 as D (6 bases). V dropped 1 base and J dropped 5 bases, with 12 bases sitting between them. CDR1 and CDR2 from the germline V gene are SSHAT and FNYEAQ (reference sequence). This CDR3 comprises 14 residues. This CDR3 is CASSLGEAFHEQYF. The CDR3 DNA follows: TGTGCCAGCAGCTTAGGGGAGGCGTTCCACGAGCAGTACTTC.

This chain links TRBV5-5 with TRBJ2-1; maybe TRBD1 (5 bases). CDR3 length: 11 residues. V was shortened by 0 bases and J by 13 bases, with 8 bases between the two germline ends. CDR1 is SGHKS, CDR2 YYEKEE, per germline (reference sequence). In DNA form, the CDR3 reads TGTGCCAGCAGCTTGGATCAGGGACAGTTCTTC. Protein: CASSLDQGQFF.

This chain connects TRBV11-2 to TRBJ1-1, with D possibly TRBD1 on 6 matching bases. V was clipped by 5 bases and J by 2 bases, with 18 bases between them. Germline V gene lookup returns CDR1 SGHAT and CDR2 FQNNGV. This CDR3 spans 16 amino acids. The CDR3 DNA sequence: TGTGCCAGCAGCCGGATGGTGGGGGCTTTTAACACTGAAGCTTTCTTT. This gives the protein CASSRMVGAFNTEAFF.

This clone appeared a few times. V and J are TRBV10-3 and TRBJ2-7, with 8 bases lining up with TRBD2. Germline CDR1 ENHRY, CDR2 SYGVKD. The CDR3 sequence is 14 residues long. Trimming took 7 bases from V and 3 from J; bases not matched to a gene: 8. Here the CDR3 reads CAIKGREDHYEQYF. CDR3 sequence (DNA): TGTGCCATCAAAGGGCGGGAGGACCACTACGAGCAGTACTTC.

This clone was recorded only once. The V call is TRBV2, the J call TRBJ2-1, with TRBD2 as a possible D gene (6 bases). CDR1 is SNHLY, CDR2 FYNNEI, per germline. V shed 7 bases and J shed 10 bases, with 11 bases lying between them. The CDR3 loop spans 11 amino acids. The CDR3 loop reads CASMFRGEQFF. The CDR3 DNA reads as TGTGCCAGCATGTTCCGGGGGGAGCAGTTCTTC.

This rearrangement joins TRBV2 to TRBJ1-5; D gene uncertain. V gave up 2 bases and J gave up 3 bases, with 8 bases separating them. The CDR3 spans 14 residues. Germline V lookup: CDR1 SNHLY, CDR2 FYNNEI. The CDR3 spells CASSEYSPNQPQHF. CDR3 nucleotide sequence: TGTGCCAGCAGTGAATATTCCCCCAATCAGCCCCAGCATTTT.

The chain carries TRBV19 and TRBJ1-2, with D possibly being TRBD1 (5 bases). The CDR3 is 13 amino acids. Trimming left V 3 bases short and J 6 bases short, with 11 bases between. The germline V gene has CDR1 LNHDA and CDR2 SQIVND (reference sequence). Here the CDR3 reads CASSIPGIDGYTF. In DNA, the CDR3 is TGTGCCAGTAGTATCCCAGGGATCGATGGCTACACCTTC.

The CDR3 here is CASSFGKIGQPYEQYF. The CDR3 DNA reads as TGTGCCAGCAGCTTCGGAAAGATCGGACAGCCCTACGAGCAGTACTTC. The chain carries TRBV11-1 and TRBJ2-7, with TRBD1 as a possible D gene (6 bases). CDR3 size: 16 residues. Looked up from germline, CDR1 is SGHAT and CDR2 is FQDESV (reference sequence). V was cut by 3 bases and J by 2 bases, with 17 bases left in between.

The chain carries TRBV2 and TRBJ1-1, with a possible D match to TRBD1 (5 bases). Germline lookup yields CDR1 SNHLY and CDR2 FYNNEI. V lost 0 bases and J 13 bases, leaving 18 bases between the germline ends. The CDR3 sequence is 14 residues long. The CDR3 spells CASSEALGGIKVFF. The CDR3 region has the DNA TGTGCCAGCAGTGAAGCGCTGGGGGGGATCAAGGTTTTCTTT.

This clone was seen a few times. As DNA, the CDR3 is TGTGCCAGCATACGAATGGAACCCGAGGGACTAGCGGGGGACCCGAGCTTCCCCTACGAGCAGTACTTC. Its protein product is CASIRMEPEGLAGDPSFPYEQYF. The chain uses TRBV27 and TRBJ2-7, with 14 bases matching TRBD2. The length of the CDR3 is 23 residues. V shed 7 bases, J shed 2 bases, and the junction held 28 bases outside the gene matches. Germline CDR1 MNHEY, CDR2 SMNVEV (reference sequence).

The rearrangement joins TRBV11-3 to TRBJ2-1, with TRBD1 matching 8 bases. The J segment lost 5 bases and the V segment lost 5 bases, leaving 11 bases of the junction unmatched. Looked up from germline, CDR1 is SGHNT and CDR2 is YENEEA. The CDR3 totals 16 residues. For the CDR3, the DNA is TGTGCCAGCAGCAAAGAAGGGACAGGTGCCAACAATGAGCAGTTCTTC. Protein product: CASSKEGTGANNEQFF.

V usage is TRBV18 and J usage is TRBJ2-7; maybe TRBD1 (6 bases). CDR3 length: 14 residues. Germline CDR1 is KGHSH and CDR2 is LQKENI. V lost 0 bases, J lost 3 bases, and 9 bases lay in between. This CDR3 reads CASSPPGDNYEQYF. The DNA for the CDR3 is TGTGCCAGCTCACCACCGGGGGACAACTACGAGCAGTACTTC.

The CDR3 DNA sequence: TGTGCCAGCAGCGTAGCGAAGGGCCCCCCTAGCGGGACAGGTCCCGATACGCAGTATTTT. Translated: CASSVAKGPPSGTGPDTQYF. The chain carries TRBV9 and TRBJ2-3; D may be TRBD2 (9 bases). From germline, CDR1 is SGDLS and CDR2 YYNGEE. This CDR3 has 20 residues. V gave up 0 bases and J gave up 6 bases, with 29 bases separating them. The full variable domain, with the rest looked up from reference TRBV9 and TRBJ2-3, is DSGVTQTPKHLITATGQRVTLRCSPRSGDLSVYWYQQSLDQGLQFLIQYYNGEERAKGNILERFSAQQFPDLHSELNLSSLELGDSALYFCASSVAKGPPSGTGPDTQYFGPGTRLTVL.

V usage is TRBV2 and J usage is TRBJ2-3, with 10 positions matching TRBD2. The V gene's germline CDR1 is SNHLY and CDR2 FYNNEI. CDR3 size: 15 residues. V was pared by 11 bases and J by 0 bases, with 8 bases of the junction left unmatched. The CDR3 DNA reads TGTGCCGAAACAAGCGGGAGGGCAAGCACAGATACGCAGTATTTT. As protein: CAETSGRASTDTQYF.

The chain has TRBV27 and TRBJ2-3; D might be TRBD2 (5 bases). The ends were cut back, 7 bases at V and 1 base at J, with 15 bases in the middle. The CDR3 is made up of 15 amino acids. The germline V gene has CDR1 MNHEY and CDR2 SMNVEV (reference sequence). The CDR3, as DNA: TGTGCCAGCAATACCCGGGGAGTAGGCACAGATACGCAGTATTTT. This sequence encodes CASNTRGVGTDTQYF.

The V gene is TRBV19, the J gene TRBJ2-2; 9 nucleotides agree with TRBD1. Germline lookup yields CDR1 LNHDA and CDR2 SQIVND (reference sequence). The V gene end was trimmed by 9 bases and the J gene end by 0 bases; junction bases not matched to a gene: 2. The CDR3 contains 14 residues. The CDR3 is CARGTGTNTGELFF. For the CDR3, the DNA is TGTGCCAGGGGGACAGGGACGAACACCGGGGAGCTGTTTTTT. Full variable domain (remainder filled in from reference TRBV19 and TRBJ2-2): DGGITQSPKYLFRKEGQNVTLSCEQNLNHDAMYWYRQDPGQGLRLIYYSQIVNDFQKGDIAEGYSVSREKKESFPLTVTSAQKNPTAFYLCARGTGTNTGELFFGEGSRLTVL.